What follows are 8 T cell receptor beta chains derived from one specimen sequenced in a study of a mutant IDH1 vaccine in newly diagnosed glioma. The method was immunoSEQ multiplex PCR; TCRdb's version includes in-frame clones alone and lacks a portion of them. The sample shows around 100,000 clones, approximately 89% of them seen only once. These receptors lack a known antigen. As to time point: week 47, end of study. Alongside topical imiquimod, each dose of vaccine comprised 300 ug of mutant IDH1 20-mer peptide. Sequenced material: PBMCs, taken from a glioma patient whose treatment included an IDH1 peptide vaccine. These receptors were collected from a woman aged 50 to 65 with glioma.

The V gene is TRBV5-4, the J gene TRBJ1-2; D is unclear. With 10 bases removed from V and 4 bases from J, the gap between germline ends came to 11 bases. This CDR3 is 11 amino acids long. Germline-derived CDR1 and CDR2 are SGHNT and YYREEE (reference sequence). The CDR3 DNA reads as TGTGCCTTCCAAATCCTCTATGGCTACACCTTC. Amino acid sequence: CAFQILYGYTF.

The chain joins TRBV9 to TRBJ1-6, with D possibly being TRBD1 (5 bases). The CDR3 totals 15 residues. V was shortened by 3 bases and J by 10 bases, with 17 bases between the two germline ends. Per the germline V gene, CDR1 is SGDLS and CDR2 is YYNGEE. CDR3: CASSAPPSGKSPLHF. CDR3 nucleotide sequence: TGTGCCAGCAGCGCCCCTCCTTCAGGGAAATCACCCCTCCACTTT.

The chain recombines TRBV18 with TRBJ1-6; no firm D call. The V and J ends lost 4 bases and 4 bases respectively, with 2 bases between them. Germline loops: CDR1 KGHSH, CDR2 LQKENI. The CDR3 is 12 residues long. The CDR3 bases are TGTGCCAGCTCACAGTATAATTCACCCCTCCACTTT. This codes for CASSQYNSPLHF.

This chain links TRBV27 with TRBJ1-1; 11 bases match TRBD1. The ends lost 6 bases at V and 5 bases at J; junction bases unmatched: 11. This CDR3 is 16 amino acids long. CDR1 and CDR2 (germline): MNHEY, SMNVEV (reference sequence). The CDR3 is CASSEDPGTGGTEAFF. CDR3 DNA sequence: TGTGCCAGCAGCGAAGACCCCGGGACAGGGGGAACTGAAGCTTTCTTT.

The chain carries TRBV6-6 and TRBJ2-2; D is perhaps TRBD2 (6 bases). The CDR3 contains 16 residues. The V gene lost 2 bases and the J gene lost 2 bases, with 12 bases spanning the gap. Germline V gene sequence: CDR1 MNHNY, CDR2 SVGAGI (reference sequence). The CDR3 is CASSYPLAPNTGELFF. The CDR3 DNA follows: TGTGCCAGCAGTTACCCCCTAGCGCCAAACACCGGGGAGCTGTTTTTT.

The chain recombines TRBV6-5 with TRBJ2-2; D is possibly TRBD2 (6 bases). The CDR3 length is 15 residues. The V gene lost 1 base and the J gene lost 7 bases, with 13 bases spanning the gap. Germline V lookup: CDR1 MNHEY, CDR2 SVGAGI. This CDR3 is CASSYYLAQDGELFF. The CDR3 coding sequence is TGTGCCAGCAGTTACTACCTAGCGCAGGACGGGGAGCTGTTTTTT.

DNA for the CDR3: TGCGCCAGCAGCTTGGGGGGCGTTGGGGCCAACGTCCTGACTTTC. Translation gives CASSLGGVGANVLTF. V usage is TRBV5-1 and J usage is TRBJ2-6, with D perhaps TRBD1 (5 bases). The CDR3 runs 15 residues. Trimming cost V 0 bases and J 3 bases, with 7 bases left between them. Germline CDR1 is SGHRS and CDR2 is YFSETQ.

J is TRBJ1-6 and V is TRBV6-5; TRBD1 is a possible D gene (5 bases). This CDR3 is built from 14 residues. The V end was cut by 2 bases, the J end by 8 bases, with 10 bases between. CDR1 MNHEY and CDR2 SVGAGI come from the germline V gene. The CDR3 sequence: CASSYRGTDSPLHF. The CDR3 nucleotides are TGTGCCAGCAGTTACAGAGGGACGGATTCACCCCTCCACTTT.